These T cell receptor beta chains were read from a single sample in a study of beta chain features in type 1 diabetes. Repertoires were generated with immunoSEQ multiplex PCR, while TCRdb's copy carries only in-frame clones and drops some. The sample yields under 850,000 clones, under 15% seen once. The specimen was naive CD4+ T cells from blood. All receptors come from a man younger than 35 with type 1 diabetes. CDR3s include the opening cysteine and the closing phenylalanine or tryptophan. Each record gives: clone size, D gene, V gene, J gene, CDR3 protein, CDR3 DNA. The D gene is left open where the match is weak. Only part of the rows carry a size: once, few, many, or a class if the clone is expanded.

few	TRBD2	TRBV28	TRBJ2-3	CASSSSGDMDTQYF	TGTGCCAGCAGCTCTAGCGGCGACATGGATACGCAGTATTTT
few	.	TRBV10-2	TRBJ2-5	CASSLTQETQYF	TGCGCCAGCAGCCTGACCCAAGAGACCCAGTACTTC
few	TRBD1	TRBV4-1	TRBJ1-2	CASSLTDRGAGYTF	TGCGCCAGCAGCCTCACCGACAGGGGGGCTGGCTACACCTTC
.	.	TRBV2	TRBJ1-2	CASSEQDYGYTF	TGTGCCAGCAGTGAACAGGACTATGGCTACACCTTC
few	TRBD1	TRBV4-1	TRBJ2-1	CASSQVRGQGGEQFF	TGCGCCAGCAGCCAAGTGAGGGGACAGGGCGGTGAGCAGTTCTTC
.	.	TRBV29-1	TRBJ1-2	CSVGVDGYTF	TGCAGCGTGGGGGTTGATGGCTACACCTTC
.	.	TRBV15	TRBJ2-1	CATRRGANDEQFF	TGTGCCACCAGGAGGGGGGCGAATGATGAGCAGTTCTTC
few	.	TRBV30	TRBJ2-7	CAWSVQGSDEQYF	TGTGCCTGGAGTGTCCAGGGATCAGACGAGCAGTACTTC
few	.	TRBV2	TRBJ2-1	CASRGLQTYNEQFF	TGTGCCAGCAGGGGACTCCAAACTTACAATGAGCAGTTCTTC
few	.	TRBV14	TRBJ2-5	CASSTGETQYF	TGTGCCAGCAGCACAGGAGAGACCCAGTACTTC
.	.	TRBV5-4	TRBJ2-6	CASSLVRSGANVLTF	TGTGCCAGCAGCTTGGTCCGCTCTGGGGCCAACGTCCTGACTTTC
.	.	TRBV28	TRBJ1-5	CASTGGAHQPQHF	TGTGCCAGCACGGGGGGGGCACATCAGCCCCAGCATTTT
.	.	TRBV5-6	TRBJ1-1	CASSLVSFNTEAFF	TGTGCCAGCAGCTTGGTCAGTTTCAACACTGAAGCTTTCTTT
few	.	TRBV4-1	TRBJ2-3	CASGRVSTDTQYF	TGCGCCAGCGGGCGGGTGAGCACAGATACGCAGTATTTT
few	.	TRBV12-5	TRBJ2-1	CASIRVSSYNEQFF	TGTGCTAGTATCCGGGTTAGCTCCTACAATGAGCAGTTCTTC
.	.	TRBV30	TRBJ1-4	CAWSFIGGLANEKLFF	TGTGCCTGGAGTTTTATAGGAGGCCTAGCTAATGAAAAACTGTTTTTT
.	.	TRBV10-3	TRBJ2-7	CAISERDSSYEQYF	TGTGCCATCAGTGAGCGGGACTCCTCCTACGAGCAGTACTTC
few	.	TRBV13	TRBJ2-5	CASSPDGIQETQYF	TGTGCCAGCAGCCCGGACGGTATTCAAGAGACCCAGTACTTC
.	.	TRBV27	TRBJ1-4	CASSLEWATNEKLFF	TGTGCCAGCAGTTTAGAGTGGGCGACTAATGAAAAACTGTTTTTT
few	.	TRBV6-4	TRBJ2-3	CASSDPRLGDTQYF	TGTGCCAGCAGTGACCCTAGGCTGGGCGATACGCAGTATTTT
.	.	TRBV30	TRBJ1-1	CAWTRGLNTEAFF	TGTGCCTGGACGAGGGGTCTGAACACTGAAGCTTTCTTT
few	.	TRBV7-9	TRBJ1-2	CASSFSYGYTF	TGTGCCAGCAGCTTTAGTTATGGCTACACCTTC
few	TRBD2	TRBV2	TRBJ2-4	CASSDGRGGNIQYF	TGTGCCAGCAGTGATGGTCGGGGGGGAAACATTCAGTACTTC
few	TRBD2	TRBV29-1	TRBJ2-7	CSAAGGLQEQYF	TGCAGCGCAGCGGGGGGGCTACAGGAGCAGTACTTC
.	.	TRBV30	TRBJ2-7	CAWSGGTSSYEQYF	TGTGCCTGGAGTGGGGGGACGTCGTCCTACGAGCAGTACTTC
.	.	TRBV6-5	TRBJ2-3	CASSFQGGHATDTQYF	TGTGCCAGCAGTTTCCAGGGTGGGCACGCCACAGATACGCAGTATTTT
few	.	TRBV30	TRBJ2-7	CAWSHRALSNYEQYF	TGTGCCTGGAGTCACCGGGCCCTAAGTAACTACGAGCAGTACTTC
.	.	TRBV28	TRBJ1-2	CASTGTNYGYTF	TGTGCCAGCACCGGTACTAACTATGGCTACACCTTC
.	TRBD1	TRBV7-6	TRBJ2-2	CASSSGQGLNTGELFF	TGTGCCAGCAGCAGCGGACAGGGACTGAACACCGGGGAGCTGTTTTTT
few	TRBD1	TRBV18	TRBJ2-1	CASSPTKGTDYNEQFF	TGTGCCAGCTCACCCACCAAGGGGACAGACTACAATGAGCAGTTCTTC
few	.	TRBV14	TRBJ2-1	CASSQGANNEQFF	TGTGCCAGCAGCCAAGGCGCGAACAATGAGCAGTTCTTC
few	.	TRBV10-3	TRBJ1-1	CAISMDSPAIEAFF	TGTGCCATCAGTATGGACAGCCCGGCGATTGAAGCTTTCTTT
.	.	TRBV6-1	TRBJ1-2	CASSEALPVNYGYTF	TGTGCCAGCAGTGAAGCGCTTCCAGTTAACTATGGCTACACCTTC
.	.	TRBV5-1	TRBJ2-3	CASSPSPDRARDTQYF	TGCGCCAGCAGCCCCTCCCCGGACAGAGCGAGAGATACGCAGTATTTT
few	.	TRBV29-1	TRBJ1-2	CSVVAGAGGGYTF	TGCAGCGTTGTGGCAGGGGCTGGGGGTGGCTACACCTTC
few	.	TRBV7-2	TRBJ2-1	CASTTWEGDPYNEQFF	TGTGCCAGCACCACATGGGAGGGGGACCCCTACAATGAGCAGTTCTTC
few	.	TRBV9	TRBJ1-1	CASSETLIGYSAFF	TGTGCCAGCAGCGAGACACTGATTGGGTATTCGGCTTTCTTT
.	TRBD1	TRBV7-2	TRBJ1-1	CASSLRGQENTEAFF	TGTGCCAGCAGCTTAAGGGGACAGGAGAACACTGAAGCTTTCTTT
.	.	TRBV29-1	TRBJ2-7	CSVVKTGRSMEQYF	TGCAGCGTTGTGAAGACAGGGAGGTCCATGGAGCAGTACTTC
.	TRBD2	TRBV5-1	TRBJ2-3	CASSSGTSDSTDTQYF	TGCGCCAGCAGCTCCGGGACTAGCGACAGCACAGATACGCAGTATTTT
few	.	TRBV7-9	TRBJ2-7	CASSFQDIPYEQYF	TGTGCCAGCAGCTTCCAGGACATTCCCTACGAGCAGTACTTC
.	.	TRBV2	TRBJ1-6	CASTSDGEGGSPLHF	TGTGCCAGCACCTCAGACGGAGAAGGGGGATCACCCCTCCACTTT
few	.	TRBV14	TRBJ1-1	CASSQGRGGGTEAFF	TGTGCCAGCAGCCAGGGCAGGGGAGGAGGCACTGAAGCTTTCTTT
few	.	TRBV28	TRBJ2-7	CASKGQPYEQYF	TGTGCCAGCAAGGGGCAGCCCTACGAGCAGTACTTC
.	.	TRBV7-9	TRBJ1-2	CASSPDSGGNYGYTF	TGTGCCAGCAGCCCGGACTCGGGGGGGAACTATGGCTACACCTTC
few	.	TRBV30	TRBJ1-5	CAWAGGRSQPQHF	TGTGCCTGGGCGGGGGGGCGAAGTCAGCCCCAGCATTTT
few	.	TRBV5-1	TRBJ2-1	CASSFGAEHNEQFF	TGCGCCAGCAGCTTCGGGGCAGAACACAATGAGCAGTTCTTC
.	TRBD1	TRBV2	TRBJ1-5	CASKTGEGNQPQHF	TGTGCCAGCAAGACAGGGGAGGGCAATCAGCCCCAGCATTTT
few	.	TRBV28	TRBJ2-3	CASSSAPQKDTQYF	TGTGCCAGCAGTTCGGCCCCTCAAAAAGATACGCAGTATTTT
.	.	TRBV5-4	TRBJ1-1	CASTRGGENTEAFF	TGTGCCAGCACCCGAGGGGGGGAGAACACTGAAGCTTTCTTT
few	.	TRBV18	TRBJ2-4	CASSLMEGAAKNIQYF	TGTGCCAGCTCACTTATGGAGGGGGCGGCCAAAAACATTCAGTACTTC
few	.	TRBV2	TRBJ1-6	CASSQAAGGADSPLHF	TGTGCCAGCAGTCAGGCAGCGGGGGGGGCTGATTCACCCCTCCACTTT
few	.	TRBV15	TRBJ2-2	CATRVGDTGELFF	TGTGCCACCAGGGTGGGGGACACCGGGGAGCTGTTTTTT
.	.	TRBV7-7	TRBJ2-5	CASSLALPGQETQYF	TGTGCTAGCAGCTTAGCGCTCCCGGGGCAAGAGACCCAGTACTTC
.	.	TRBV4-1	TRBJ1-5	CASSQETGNQPQHF	TGCGCCAGCAGCCAAGAAACAGGCAATCAGCCCCAGCATTTT
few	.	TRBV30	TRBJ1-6	CALRVSRLHF	TGTGCCTTGAGGGTCTCAAGGCTCCACTTT
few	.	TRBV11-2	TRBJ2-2	CATPRDISTGELFF	TGTGCCACCCCTCGGGACATTAGCACCGGGGAGCTGTTTTTT
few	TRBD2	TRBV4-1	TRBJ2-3	CASSQDLGDWAGDTDTQYF	TGCGCCAGCAGCCAAGACCTGGGGGACTGGGCGGGGGACACAGATACGCAGTATTTT
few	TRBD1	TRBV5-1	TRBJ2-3	CASSPTGGVADTQYF	TGCGCCAGCAGCCCTACAGGGGGCGTCGCAGATACGCAGTATTTT